These 30 T cell receptor beta chains share one sample of origin, sequenced in a study of breast tumors, draining lymph nodes, adjacent tissues. The lymph nodes were axillary draining lymph nodes from breast cancer patients. TCRdb reprocessed the multiplex PCR reads via MiXCR and lists one record per CDR3 protein. The data hold 100,000 to 150,000 distinct CDR3 sequences, with more than 20% observed a single time. The sample was axillary lymph node tissue. The receptors shown here come from a female donor with breast cancer. Some clones in this sample may be carry-over from other donors' samples.

The chain uses TRBV3-1 and TRBJ2-2; D is unresolved. The germline V and J ends were trimmed by 3 bases and 0 bases, with 5 bases remaining between them. Germline CDR1 and CDR2: LGHDT and YNNKEL (reference sequence). The CDR3 totals 14 residues. As DNA, the CDR3 is TGTGCCAGCAGCCATGGACCGAACACCGGGGAGCTGTTTTTT. This encodes CASSHGPNTGELFF.

This clonotype was recorded many times. The CDR3 loop reads CSAIPSGRTYEQYF. CDR3 bases: TGCAGTGCTATTCCTAGCGGGCGCACCTACGAGCAGTACTTC. The gene calls are TRBV20-1 and TRBJ2-7; TRBD2 matches at 8 bases. CDR3 length equals 14 residues. The J segment lost 2 bases and the V segment lost 4 bases, leaving 7 bases of the junction unmatched. Per the germline V gene, CDR1 is DFQATT and CDR2 is SNEGSKA (reference sequence).

As regards this clonotype: The final CDR3 position lacks the conserved phenylalanine or tryptophan, pointing to a likely read error. This chain joins TRBV6-1 and TRBJ1-2, with D uncertain. There are 13 residues in the CDR3. V lost 2 bases and J lost 8, with 12 bases in between. Per germline, CDR1 MNHNS and CDR2 SASEGT. CDR3: CASSESINRGYTS. The CDR3 region has the DNA TGTGCCAGCAGTGAAAGCATCAACAGAGGCTACACCTCC.

Notes on this clonotype: This could be a read error, since a much larger clone is one nucleotide away. The V gene is TRBV4-1, the J gene TRBJ1-2; possibly TRBD1 for D (6 bases). The CDR3 has 16 residues. Germline V gene data show CDR1 as MGHRA and CDR2 as YSYEKL. The CDR3 nucleotides are TGCGCCAGCGGCCAACTCATGGGGGGCGCAAACTATGGCTACACCTTC. Translated: CASGQLMGGANYGYTF.

The V and J genes are TRBV6-5 and TRBJ1-2, with 10 bases matching TRBD1. This CDR3 comprises 13 residues. V lost 6 bases and J lost 8; bases outside the gene matches: 6. CDR1 MNHEY and CDR2 SVGAGI come from the germline V gene. CDR3 amino acids: CASSRTGGKGYTF. The CDR3 region has the DNA TGTGCCAGCAGCCGGACAGGGGGAAAAGGCTACACCTTC.

The chain combines TRBV3-1 with TRBJ2-2, with D uncertain. Per germline, CDR1 LGHDT and CDR2 YNNKEL (reference sequence). The CDR3 length is 15 residues. V dropped 2 bases and J dropped 0 bases, with 7 bases sitting between them. This chain's CDR3 is CASSQRRSNTGELFF. The CDR3 nucleotides read TGTGCCAGCAGCCAACGGCGATCGAACACCGGGGAGCTGTTTTTT.

At least ten counts were recorded for this clonotype. V is TRBV9 and J is TRBJ2-1, with D unresolved. The ends were cut back, 0 bases at V and 0 bases at J, with 7 bases in the middle. From germline, CDR1 is SGDLS and CDR2 YYNGEE. The CDR3 totals 15 residues. CDR3 region: CASSVGSSSYNEQFF. The CDR3 DNA reads as TGTGCCAGCAGCGTAGGAAGCAGCTCCTACAATGAGCAGTTCTTC.

A remark on this clonotype: A much larger clone lies one base from this, so it may be a read error. V is TRBV12-3 or TRBV12-4 and J is TRBJ2-7; D possibly corresponds to TRBD1 (5 bases). The CDR3 has 13 amino acids. The CDR3 is CASSPQVSYERYF. In DNA form, the CDR3 reads TGTGCCAGCAGTCCACAGGTTTCCTACGAGCGGTACTTC.

This clonotype was seen only a few times. V is TRBV12-3 or TRBV12-4 and J is TRBJ1-5; 11 bases fit TRBD1. Trimming cost V 6 bases and J 7 bases; bases outside gene matches: 5. The length of the CDR3 is 14 residues. The CDR3 sequence is CASSGTGGWQPQHF. The CDR3 DNA reads TGTGCCAGCAGCGGGACAGGGGGATGGCAGCCCCAGCATTTT.

This clonotype was seen more than once but under ten times. This rearrangement joins TRBV28 to TRBJ2-7; TRBD1 is a possible D gene (6 bases). Trimming took off 6 bases at V and 1 base at J, with 13 bases between the two ends. Looked up from germline, CDR1 is MDHEN and CDR2 is SYDVKM. This CDR3 has 14 residues. The CDR3 loop reads CASSRTVASYEQYF. CDR3 coding DNA: TGTGCCAGCAGCCGGACAGTGGCGTCCTACGAGCAGTACTTC.

This clonotype was seen many times. V is TRBV5-1 and J is TRBJ2-3; 7 bases line up with TRBD1. Unmatched junction bases numbered 5, after V lost 2 bases and J lost 2 bases. CDR3 length: 15 amino acids. In germline, CDR1 is SGHRS, CDR2 YFSETQ. For the CDR3, the DNA is TGCGCCAGCAGCTTAAACAGGGGCGACACAGATACGCAGTATTTT. Translation: CASSLNRGDTDTQYF.

The table lists this clonotype with many counts. This chain connects TRBV4-1 to TRBJ2-7, with 13 bases that match TRBD2. The V gene's germline CDR1 is MGHRA and CDR2 YSYEKL. V lost 4 bases and J lost 2; bases outside the gene matches: 2. This CDR3 is built from 15 residues. The CDR3 DNA reads as TGCGCCAGCAGCCGAGGGACTAGCGGGGCCTACGAGCAGTACTTC. Amino acids: CASSRGTSGAYEQYF.

As regards this clonotype: A single base separates this from a much larger clone, so it may be a read error. No conserved phenylalanine or tryptophan is present at the end of the CDR3, so a read error is the likely explanation. CDR3 sequence reads: CASSPTGLAVHQETQYL. The CDR3 DNA sequence: TGTGCCAGTAGCCCCACCGGACTAGCGGTTCACCAAGAGACCCAGTACCTC. This sequence joins TRBV19 and TRBJ2-5; TRBD2 matches 10 bases. Germline CDR1 reads LNHDA; CDR2 reads SQIVND (reference sequence). V gave up 6 bases and J gave up 0 bases; unmatched junction bases: 10. CDR3 length: 17 amino acids.

This clonotype came up many times. V usage is TRBV5-1 and J usage is TRBJ2-7; TRBD1 aligns across 7 bases. There are 14 residues in the CDR3. The V segment lost 4 bases and the J segment 2 bases; nucleotides outside the gene matches: 6. Germline loops: CDR1 SGHRS, CDR2 YFSETQ. CDR3 region: CASSLRQGAYEQYF. DNA of the CDR3: TGCGCCAGCAGCCTTCGACAGGGAGCCTACGAGCAGTACTTC.

On this clonotype: This may arise from a read error, as a much more abundant clone is one base away. The chain combines TRBV27 with TRBJ2-1; the D call may be TRBD1 or TRBD2 (5 bases each). The CDR3 runs 12 residues. The germline CDR1 and CDR2 sequences are MNHEY and SMNVEV (reference sequence). The chain's CDR3 is CASRGVGNEQSF. CDR3 bases: TGTGCCAGCAGGGGGGTGGGCAATGAGCAGTCCTTC.

This clonotype occurred many times. The chain combines TRBV12-3 or TRBV12-4 with TRBJ2-6, with D perhaps assigned TRBD1 or TRBD2 (5 bases each). Trimming took 4 bases from V and 0 from J, leaving 16 bases between them. The CDR3 consists of 18 residues. As DNA, the CDR3 is TGTGCCAGCAGTTCCCGGTCCGGGACCTCCTCTGGGGCCAACGTCCTGACTTTC. Encoded protein: CASSSRSGTSSGANVLTF.

In this sample, this clonotype turned up many times. CDR3 loop: CASSSLRGAENNEQFF. In DNA form, the CDR3 reads TGTGCCAGCAGCTCACTGAGAGGGGCAGAAAACAATGAGCAGTTCTTC. The J gene is TRBJ2-1, the V gene TRBV11-3; D is tentatively TRBD1 or TRBD2 (5 bases each). The CDR3 covers 16 residues. Germline V gives CDR1 SGHNT, CDR2 YENEEA. Trimming took 4 bases from V and 5 from J, leaving 18 bases between them.

Worth noting for this clonotype: A much larger clone sits a single nucleotide away, making a read error possible. This is likely a read error, given that the CDR3 carries no conserved phenylalanine or tryptophan at its end. The chain has TRBV6-2 or TRBV6-3 and TRBJ2-7; 10 nucleotides match TRBD2. The CDR3 spans 15 residues. The germline V gene has CDR1 MNHEY and CDR2 SVGEGT. V shed 6 bases and J 2 bases; nucleotides not matched to a gene: 7. The DNA of the CDR3 is TGTGCCAGCAGGACGGGAGCGGGAGGGGCCTACGAGCAGTACTCC. Translated: CASRTGAGGAYEQYS.

This clonotype was counted at least ten times. The V and J genes are TRBV7-3 and TRBJ2-7; a possible D gene is TRBD2 (5 bases). Looked up from germline, CDR1 is SGHTA and CDR2 is FQGTGA. The CDR3 extends over 13 amino acids. V was cut by 2 bases and J by 3 bases, with 8 bases left in between. CDR3 coding DNA: TGTGCCAGCAGCTTACTGGCGGGCTACGAGCAGTACTTC. Its protein is CASSLLAGYEQYF.

This clonotype was recorded at least ten times. The chain employs TRBV25-1 and TRBJ2-2, with 9 bases fitting TRBD2. The CDR3 has 18 amino acids. V was clipped by 5 bases and J by 6 bases; unmatched bases: 16. CDR1 and CDR2 (germline): MGHDK, SYGVNS. The CDR3 spells CASSPLRASGNSAGELFF. The CDR3 DNA follows: TGTGCCAGCAGTCCCCTGAGGGCTAGCGGGAATTCGGCCGGGGAGCTGTTTTTT.

A few counts support this clonotype. This chain uses TRBV19 with TRBJ2-5, with D perhaps assigned TRBD1 or TRBD2 (6 bases each). CDR3 length: 15 amino acids. V lost 5 bases and J lost 3, with 16 bases in between. In germline, CDR1 is LNHDA, CDR2 SQIVND (reference sequence). The CDR3 reads CASSQLGGTEETQYF. CDR3 in DNA: TGTGCCAGTAGTCAACTAGGGGGGACGGAAGAGACCCAGTACTTC. Supplemented by reference TRBV19 and TRBJ2-5, the full variable domain reads DGGITQSPKYLFRKEGQNVTLSCEQNLNHDAMYWYRQDPGQGLRLIYYSQIVNDFQKGDIAEGYSVSREKKESFPLTVTSAQKNPTAFYLCASSQLGGTEETQYFGPGTRLLVL.

This clonotype was counted ten times or more. The rearrangement joins TRBV7-9 to TRBJ2-3; D is possibly TRBD2 (6 bases). V dropped 2 bases and J dropped 0 bases, with 6 bases sitting between them. The germline V gene has CDR1 SEHNR and CDR2 FQNEAQ (reference sequence). This CDR3 spans 14 amino acids. As DNA, the CDR3 is TGTGCCAGCAGCTTAAGCGGGAGCACAGATACGCAGTATTTT. Amino acids: CASSLSGSTDTQYF.

This clonotype was observed many times. The chain employs TRBV12-3 or TRBV12-4 and TRBJ1-5; tentatively, D is TRBD1 (5 bases). The CDR3 is made up of 13 amino acids. Deletions cut 8 bases from V and 0 bases from J, with 8 bases between. CDR3 sequence: CASAGYSNQPQHF. CDR3 in DNA: TGTGCCAGCGCAGGGTATAGCAATCAGCCCCAGCATTTT.

This clonotype was seen repeatedly, ten times or more. The rearrangement joins TRBV6-2 or TRBV6-3 to TRBJ2-5; no clear D gene. The V and J ends lost 0 bases and 7 bases respectively, with 21 bases between them. The germline gives CDR1 MNHEY, CDR2 SVGEGT. This CDR3 contains 17 residues. This chain's CDR3 is CASSYSDLRITMGTQYF. CDR3 DNA sequence: TGTGCCAGCAGTTACTCAGATCTGCGGATCACCATGGGGACCCAGTACTTC.

The rearrangement links TRBV6-5 to TRBJ2-6, with no clear D. Trimming pared 7 bases from V and 1 base from J, leaving 8 bases between. Germline V lookup: CDR1 MNHEY, CDR2 SVGAGI. This CDR3 contains 14 residues. CDR3 nucleotides: TGTGCCAGCACCCTATTTTCTGGGGCCAACGTCCTGACTTTC. This gives the protein CASTLFSGANVLTF.

This clonotype was recorded many times. The chain is built from TRBV4-1 and TRBJ2-1; TRBD2 matches at 8 bases. V lost 0 bases, J lost 3 bases, and 10 bases stayed unmatched. The germline V gene encodes CDR1 MGHRA and CDR2 YSYEKL. The CDR3 contains 18 residues. The chain's CDR3 is CASSQDRSGSFFYNEQFF. DNA for the CDR3: TGCGCCAGCAGCCAAGATAGGAGCGGGAGTTTTTTCTACAATGAGCAGTTCTTC.

This clonotype was recorded many times. The chain combines TRBV11-2 with TRBJ1-2; a possible D gene is TRBD1 (6 bases). CDR3 length equals 13 residues. CDR1 and CDR2 (germline): SGHAT, FQNNGV. V lost 3 bases and J 2 bases, leaving 7 bases between the germline ends. The CDR3: CASSLGANYGYTF. The CDR3 coding sequence is TGTGCCAGCAGCTTGGGGGCGAACTATGGCTACACCTTC.

The chain is built from TRBV20-1 and TRBJ2-3; the D gene is possibly TRBD1 (5 bases). With 3 bases removed from V and 3 bases from J, the gap between germline ends came to 16 bases. The CDR3 length is 15 residues. Germline CDR1 and CDR2: DFQATT and SNEGSKA (reference sequence). CDR3 sequence: CSASQGDRSTDTQYF. In nucleotides, the CDR3 is TGCAGTGCTAGTCAGGGCGACAGATCAACAGATACGCAGTATTTT.

This clonotype was seen ten or more times. The CDR3 region is CASSSSWDSYNEQFF. The CDR3 nucleotides are TGTGCCAGCAGCTCATCCTGGGACAGCTACAATGAGCAGTTCTTC. The chain carries TRBV7-2 and TRBJ2-1, with 7 bases that match TRBD1. CDR3 length: 15 residues. The germline V gene has CDR1 SGHTA and CDR2 FQGNSA. V lost 4 bases, J lost 3 bases, and 6 bases stayed unmatched.

This rearrangement joins TRBV18 to TRBJ2-7; D may be TRBD2 (6 bases). From germline, CDR1 is KGHSH and CDR2 LQKENI. The CDR3 runs 16 residues. V was shortened by 1 base and J by 5 bases, with 18 bases between the two germline ends. The DNA for the CDR3 is TGTGCCAGCTCACCACGGGCCGGGAGCCAGTATAACGAGCAGTACTTC. Its protein product is CASSPRAGSQYNEQYF.